What follows are 29 T cell receptor beta chains derived from one specimen sequenced in a study of T cell responses to AZD1222 COVID-19 vaccine. TCRdb keeps only in-frame clones here, not all; method: immunoSEQ multiplex PCR. The sample lists approximately 130,000 clones, 88% occurring once. Material: peripheral blood, obtained 28 days after the second AZD1222 dose. The receptors here all came from an adult who received the AZD1222 COVID-19 vaccine.

The chain is built from TRBV11-2 and TRBJ2-3; D is possibly TRBD2 (5 bases). The V gene's germline CDR1 is SGHAT and CDR2 FQNNGV. The CDR3 consists of 15 residues. V lost 3 bases to trimming and J lost 3 bases, with 13 bases between them. The CDR3 region is CASSLISGGTDTQYF. CDR3 DNA sequence: TGTGCCAGCAGCTTGATAAGCGGCGGGACAGATACGCAGTATTTT.

The V call is TRBV5-4, the J call TRBJ2-1; TRBD2 is a possible D gene (5 bases). V gave up 1 base and J gave up 10 bases, with 15 bases separating them. CDR3 length: 14 amino acids. Germline loops: CDR1 SGHNT, CDR2 YYREEE (reference sequence). The CDR3 sequence is CASSLYGGSKEQFF. The CDR3 DNA follows: TGTGCCAGCAGCTTGTACGGTGGGAGTAAAGAGCAGTTCTTC.

The V and J genes are TRBV30 and TRBJ1-1; D is ambiguous. V gave up 2 bases and J gave up 10 bases, with 11 bases separating them. This CDR3 has 11 residues. Germline V gene sequence: CDR1 GTSNPN, CDR2 SVGIG (reference sequence). The CDR3 nucleotides read TGTGCCTGGAGTATTCAACTAAGAGCTTTCTTT. Amino acids: CAWSIQLRAFF.

The CDR3 bases are TGCAGCGTAAGTCGACGGTGGGGAGGCACTGAAGCTTTCTTT. Translating it yields CSVSRRWGGTEAFF. V usage is TRBV29-1 and J usage is TRBJ1-1; D is unresolved. CDR1 SQVTM and CDR2 ANQGSEA come from the germline V gene. The CDR3 consists of 14 residues. The ends were cut back, 6 bases at V and 4 bases at J, with 18 bases in the middle.

The chain recombines TRBV30 with TRBJ2-1; D gene uncertain. CDR1 is GTSNPN and CDR2 is SVGIG in the germline V gene (reference sequence). V dropped 0 bases and J dropped 6 bases, with 9 bases sitting between them. This CDR3 is built from 13 residues. The CDR3 loop is CAWSVSYLNEQFF. The CDR3 DNA is TGTGCCTGGAGTGTATCCTACCTCAATGAGCAGTTCTTC.

This clone has just one count. The chain is built from TRBV6-4 and TRBJ2-1, with 9 nucleotides matching TRBD1. This CDR3 is built from 15 residues. CDR1 and CDR2 (germline): MRHNA, SNTAGT. The J segment lost 6 bases and the V segment lost 5 bases, leaving 8 bases of the junction unmatched. CDR3 amino acids: CASSNTGGAGNEQFF. In DNA, the CDR3 is TGTGCCAGCAGTAATACAGGGGGCGCCGGCAATGAGCAGTTCTTC.

The genes are TRBV5-1 and TRBJ2-7; no clear D. Germline CDR1 is SGHRS and CDR2 is YFSETQ. The CDR3 runs to 15 residues. V gave up 4 bases and J gave up 6 bases, with 20 bases separating them. The CDR3 DNA sequence: TGCGCCAGCAGCCCTGGGTCTTTAGCCTTGGGCGAGCAGTACTTC. It translates to CASSPGSLALGEQYF.

V is TRBV7-9 and J is TRBJ1-2; 7 nucleotides agree with TRBD1. Germline values: CDR1 SEHNR, CDR2 FQNEAQ (reference sequence). Losses at the gene ends were 5 bases for V and 4 bases for J; bases not matched to a gene: 4. The CDR3 has 13 amino acids. This CDR3 is CASSPRTGYGYTF. The CDR3 bases are TGTGCCAGCAGCCCCCGGACAGGCTATGGCTACACCTTC.

This clone has just a few counts. The V call is TRBV5-1, the J call TRBJ2-2; 9 nucleotides line up with TRBD2. Trimming cost V 5 bases and J 6 bases; bases outside gene matches: 11. The CDR3 is 16 amino acids. Germline V gene lookup returns CDR1 SGHRS and CDR2 YFSETQ. This CDR3 is CASSPAGTSFSGELFF. In DNA, the CDR3 is TGCGCCAGCAGTCCGGCCGGGACTAGCTTTTCCGGGGAGCTGTTTTTT.

This chain joins TRBV3-1 (or the pseudogene TRBV3-2) and TRBJ1-6; D unresolved. Germline CDR1 reads LGHDT; CDR2 reads YNNKEL (reference sequence). Trimming left V 1 base short and J 8 bases short, with 18 bases between. CDR3 length: 17 amino acids. CDR3 sequence (DNA): TGTGCCAGCAGCCAAGGAGAGGCCCGGCAGTGGGATTCACCCCTCCACTTT. Translation: CASSQGEARQWDSPLHF.

The V call is TRBV30, the J call TRBJ1-5; 7 bases fit TRBD1. CDR1 is GTSNPN, CDR2 SVGIG, per germline (reference sequence). CDR3 length: 13 amino acids. Trimming cost V 5 bases and J 7 bases; bases outside gene matches: 8. DNA of the CDR3: TGTGCCTGGGCCGACAGGGTTAACCAGCCCCAGCATTTT. It codes for CAWADRVNQPQHF. Full variable domain (missing parts from reference TRBV30 and TRBJ1-5): SQTIHQWPATLVQPVGSPLSLECTVEGTSNPNLYWYRQAAGRGLQLLFYSVGIGQISSEVPQNLSASRPQDRQFILSSKKLLLSDSGFYLCAWADRVNQPQHFGDGTRLSIL.

The chain uses TRBV11-1 and TRBJ1-4; D remains ambiguous. Trimming took 1 base from V and 4 from J, leaving 10 bases between them. CDR3 length equals 15 residues. Per the germline V gene, CDR1 is SGHAT and CDR2 is FQDESV (reference sequence). Here the CDR3 DNA reads TGTGCCAGCAGCTTAGGTGGTGGAGATAATGAAAAACTGTTTTTT. Amino acid sequence: CASSLGGGDNEKLFF.

The J gene is TRBJ2-1, the V gene TRBV7-9; D might be TRBD1 (6 bases). Between the trimmed V and J ends, which lost 5 bases and 7 bases, there was a span of 9 bases. This CDR3 is 12 amino acids long. CDR1 is SEHNR, CDR2 FQNEAQ, per germline (reference sequence). The CDR3 sequence is CASSPTGNEQFF. CDR3 bases: TGTGCCAGCAGCCCCACAGGGAATGAGCAGTTCTTC.

The chain recombines TRBV5-5 with TRBJ1-6, with D perhaps matching TRBD1 (5 bases). The germline V gene has CDR1 SGHKS and CDR2 YYEKEE (reference sequence). The V end was cut by 1 base, the J end by 10 bases, with 12 bases between. The CDR3 extends over 14 amino acids. The CDR3 here is CASSLLRGKSPLHF. Here the CDR3 DNA reads TGTGCCAGCAGCTTGTTAAGGGGAAAATCACCCCTCCACTTT.

The chain joins TRBV5-1 to TRBJ2-2; maybe TRBD2 (5 bases). CDR1 SGHRS and CDR2 YFSETQ come from the germline V gene. The CDR3 runs to 16 residues. Trimming stripped 1 base from V and 1 base from J, with 11 bases between. The CDR3: CASSLFGEENTGELFF. CDR3 nucleotides: TGCGCCAGCAGCTTGTTCGGGGAAGAGAACACCGGGGAGCTGTTTTTT.

This chain joins TRBV5-8 and TRBJ1-1; tentatively, D is TRBD1 (6 bases). This CDR3 region has 15 residues. V lost 0 bases to trimming and J lost 7 bases, with 16 bases between them. Germline V gene lookup returns CDR1 SGHTS and CDR2 YDEGEE. The CDR3 region has the DNA TGTGCCAGCAGCTTGGTTTTCCAGGGGTACGGTGAAGCTTTCTTT. Translating gives CASSLVFQGYGEAFF.

The genes are TRBV6-6 and TRBJ2-3, with 13 bases fitting TRBD2. The CDR3 spans 18 residues. V lost 5 bases and J lost 6; bases outside the gene matches: 14. Germline V gene data show CDR1 as MNHNY and CDR2 as SVGAGI (reference sequence). This CDR3 is CASSQHRDTSGRGDTQYF. Written as DNA, the CDR3 is TGTGCCAGCAGTCAACACAGGGATACTAGCGGGAGGGGGGATACGCAGTATTTT.

V is TRBV5-8 and J is TRBJ1-5; 11 nucleotides match TRBD1. The V segment lost 2 bases and the J segment 9 bases; nucleotides outside the gene matches: 4. This CDR3 spans 14 amino acids. Per germline, CDR1 SGHTS and CDR2 YDEGEE. The CDR3 reads CASSFGTGGMPQHF. In DNA, the CDR3 is TGTGCCAGCAGCTTCGGGACAGGGGGGATGCCCCAGCATTTT. The entire variable domain, with the rest obtained from reference TRBV5-8 and TRBJ1-5, is as follows: EAGVTQSPTHLIKTRGQQATLRCSPISGHTSVYWYQQALGLGLQFLLWYDEGEERNRGNFPPRFSGRQFPNYSSELNVNALELEDSALYLCASSFGTGGMPQHFGDGTRLSIL.

V is TRBV5-1 and J is TRBJ1-4; a weak D match, TRBD1 (6 bases). The V end lost 3 bases, the J end lost 1 base, and 10 bases lay between the germline ends. CDR3 length: 15 residues. Germline CDR1 SGHRS, CDR2 YFSETQ. CDR3 DNA: TGCGCCAGCAGCTGGCAAGGGGGAACTAATGAAAAACTGTTTTTT. Translation gives CASSWQGGTNEKLFF.

This clone occurred once. The chain joins TRBV3-1 (or the pseudogene TRBV3-2) to TRBJ1-2, with TRBD1 as a possible D gene (6 bases). V gave up 1 base and J gave up 6 bases, with 12 bases separating them. This CDR3 spans 14 amino acids. The germline gives CDR1 LGHDT, CDR2 YNNKEL (reference sequence). The CDR3 protein is CASSQVVQGHGYTF. In DNA, the CDR3 is TGTGCCAGCAGCCAAGTGGTACAGGGCCATGGCTACACCTTC.

The CDR3 region is CASSHGTESYEQYF. CDR3 sequence (DNA): TGTGCCAGCAGTCACGGGACAGAGAGCTACGAGCAGTACTTC. The J gene is TRBJ2-7, the V gene TRBV6-6, with 7 nucleotides matching TRBD1. V shed 5 bases and J 3 bases; nucleotides not matched to a gene: 7. Germline V gene data show CDR1 as MNHNY and CDR2 as SVGAGI (reference sequence). The CDR3 extends over 14 amino acids.

The rearrangement uses TRBV7-9 and TRBJ1-2; 7 bases fit TRBD1. Germline lookup yields CDR1 SEHNR and CDR2 FQNEAQ (reference sequence). J was trimmed by 8 bases and V by 1 base; bases with no gene match: 4. The CDR3 loop spans 13 amino acids. DNA of the CDR3: TGTGCCAGCAGCTTAGGACAGGGCTGGGGCTACACCTTC. This codes for CASSLGQGWGYTF.

The chain employs TRBV11-3 and TRBJ2-3; no clear D. Per germline, CDR1 SGHNT and CDR2 YENEEA. CDR3 length equals 16 residues. V was cut by 5 bases and J by 0 bases, with 15 bases left in between. Here the CDR3 reads CASSPAALLSTDTQYF. The DNA for the CDR3 is TGTGCCAGCAGCCCGGCGGCCCTACTTAGCACAGATACGCAGTATTTT.

This chain uses TRBV6-6 with TRBJ1-1, with a tentative D call TRBD1 (6 bases). CDR1 and CDR2 from the germline V gene are MNHNY and SVGAGI (reference sequence). The V end was cut by 4 bases, the J end by 4 bases, with 19 bases between. This CDR3 comprises 16 residues. The CDR3 loop reads CASSSTGSHFGTEAFF. Written as DNA, the CDR3 is TGTGCCAGCAGTTCTACAGGGTCCCATTTCGGCACTGAAGCTTTCTTT.

The rearrangement joins TRBV27 to TRBJ2-7; TRBD1 matches at 10 bases. V was pared by 8 bases and J by 3 bases, with 4 bases of the junction left unmatched. Per the germline V gene, CDR1 is MNHEY and CDR2 is SMNVEV (reference sequence). This CDR3 has 13 residues. Here the CDR3 DNA reads TGTGCCAGCCCCGGGACAGGGGACTACGAGCAGTACTTC. Protein: CASPGTGDYEQYF.

The CDR3 is CASSLTIGNTIYF. For the CDR3, the DNA is TGTGCCAGCAGCTTAACAATCGGCAACACCATATATTTT. J is TRBJ1-3 and V is TRBV11-2, with D unresolved. Germline V gene sequence: CDR1 SGHAT, CDR2 FQNNGV. The length of the CDR3 is 13 residues. V shed 2 bases and J shed 7 bases, with 9 bases lying between them.

This rearrangement joins TRBV11-3 to TRBJ1-2, with a tentative D call TRBD1 (5 bases). V dropped 5 bases and J dropped 6 bases, with 10 bases sitting between them. Germline V gene sequence: CDR1 SGHNT, CDR2 YENEEA. The CDR3 loop spans 12 amino acids. CDR3 sequence: CASSLQGDGYTF. The CDR3, as DNA: TGTGCCAGCAGCCTTCAGGGAGATGGCTACACCTTC.

This clone was found once. V gene TRBV7-3 combines with J gene TRBJ2-3; 9 bases match TRBD1. The CDR3 has 16 residues. CDR1 and CDR2 (germline): SGHTA, FQGTGA. With 0 bases clipped from V and 5 bases from J, the junction kept 6 bases outside the gene matches. The CDR3 sequence is CASSLTGGQGRDTQYF. CDR3 nucleotide sequence: TGTGCCAGCAGCTTAACGGGCGGACAGGGGCGAGATACGCAGTATTTT.

The rearrangement links TRBV7-2 to TRBJ1-4, with no clear D. CDR1 SGHTA and CDR2 FQGNSA come from the germline V gene. Between the trimmed V and J ends, which lost 4 bases and 12 bases, there was a span of 27 bases. This CDR3 is built from 17 residues. The CDR3 protein is CASSSSPTRSGVAELFF. In nucleotides, the CDR3 is TGTGCCAGCAGCTCAAGCCCTACTCGGAGTGGAGTGGCGGAACTGTTTTTT.